These 8 T cell receptor beta chains originate from one sample sequenced in a study of T cells after yellow fever vaccination. A single record per CDR3 protein comes from TCRdb applying MiXCR to the 5' RACE reads. The table includes tens of thousands of distinct CDR3 sequences, around 7.7% detected once. Sequenced here: CD8+ T cells sorted from PBMCs, sampled on the day of the yellow fever booster vaccination. These receptors came from a man aged 25 to 40 who received the YFV17D yellow fever vaccine.

This clonotype was counted many times. The chain recombines TRBV7-8 with TRBJ2-2; D is undetermined. Germline lookup yields CDR1 SGHVS and CDR2 FQNEAQ. V was pared by 0 bases and J by 6 bases, with 5 bases between. The CDR3 is 13 residues long. The CDR3 nucleotides are TGTGCCAGCAGCTTAGCGGCGTCCGGGGAGCTGTTTTTT. Its protein product is CASSLAASGELFF.

V is TRBV9 and J is TRBJ2-7; D is ambiguous. The CDR3 is made up of 14 amino acids. Germline V gives CDR1 SGDLS, CDR2 YYNGEE. The ends were cut back, 0 bases at V and 2 bases at J, with 9 bases in the middle. The CDR3, as DNA: TGTGCCAGCAGCGTAGACGGCGGAACCTACGAGCAGTACTTC. Translation gives CASSVDGGTYEQYF.

This clonotype was seen more than once but under ten times. The chain combines TRBV30 with TRBJ2-1; maybe TRBD2 (6 bases). Germline V gene sequence: CDR1 GTSNPN, CDR2 SVGIG (reference sequence). The CDR3 is 14 residues long. Trimming cost V 1 base and J 0 bases, with 7 bases left between them. CDR3 sequence (DNA): TGTGCCTGGAGTGCCGGGAGCTCCTACAATGAGCAGTTCTTC. Translating it yields CAWSAGSSYNEQFF.

The chain combines TRBV10-2 with TRBJ2-1; D is ambiguous. There are 15 residues in the CDR3. The germline V gene has CDR1 WSHSY and CDR2 SAAADI. Trimming removed 7 bases from V and 0 bases from J, with 13 bases in between. CDR3 region: CASKTGRSSYNEQFF. In DNA, the CDR3 is TGCGCCAGCAAAACGGGCCGCAGCTCCTACAATGAGCAGTTCTTC.

This clonotype was recorded a few times. The chain couples TRBV7-2 to TRBJ2-2; TRBD2 might be the D (6 bases). Deletions cut 8 bases from V and 7 bases from J, with 20 bases between. Germline V gene lookup returns CDR1 SGHTA and CDR2 FQGNSA. The CDR3 totals 15 residues. The CDR3 loop reads CASVETGVGSGELFF. CDR3 bases: TGTGCCAGCGTTGAGACGGGAGTAGGTAGCGGGGAGCTGTTTTTT.

V is TRBV20-1 and J is TRBJ2-3; no firm D call. This CDR3 has 13 amino acids. Germline loops: CDR1 DFQATT, CDR2 SNEGSKA (reference sequence). With 2 bases removed from V and 3 bases from J, the gap between germline ends came to 9 bases. The CDR3 loop reads CSARLGETDTQYF. The CDR3 region has the DNA TGCAGTGCTAGATTAGGAGAGACAGATACGCAGTATTTT.

This clonotype showed up many times. The J gene is TRBJ2-7, the V gene TRBV18, with D perhaps TRBD1 (5 bases). There are 11 residues in the CDR3. Germline CDR1 and CDR2: KGHSH and LQKENI. Trimming stripped 6 bases from V and 3 bases from J, with 6 bases between. The CDR3 spells CASSRDYEQYF. DNA for the CDR3: TGTGCCAGCTCCAGGGACTACGAGCAGTACTTC.

This clonotype has more than one count but fewer than ten. The CDR3 loop is CASSSGSGSPHEQYF. The CDR3 DNA reads TGTGCCAGCAGTTCCGGTAGCGGGAGCCCCCACGAGCAGTACTTC. The rearrangement uses TRBV27 and TRBJ2-7; 9 bases line up with TRBD2. Germline CDR1 is MNHEY and CDR2 is SMNVEV (reference sequence). The CDR3 covers 15 residues. Unmatched junction bases numbered 9, after V lost 4 bases and J lost 5 bases.